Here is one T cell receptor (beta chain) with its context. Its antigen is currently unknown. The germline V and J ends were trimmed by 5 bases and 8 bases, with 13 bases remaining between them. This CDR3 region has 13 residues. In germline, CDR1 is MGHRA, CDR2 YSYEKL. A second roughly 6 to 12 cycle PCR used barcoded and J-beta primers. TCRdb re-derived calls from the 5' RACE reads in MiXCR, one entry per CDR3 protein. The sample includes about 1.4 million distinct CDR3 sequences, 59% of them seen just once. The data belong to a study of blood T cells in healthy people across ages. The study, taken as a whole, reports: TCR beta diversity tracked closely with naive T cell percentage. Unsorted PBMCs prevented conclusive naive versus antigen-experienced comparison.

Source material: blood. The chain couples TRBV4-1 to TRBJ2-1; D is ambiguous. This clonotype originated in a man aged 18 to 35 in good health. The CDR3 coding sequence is TGCGCCAGCAGCACAACTACGTGGGATGAGCAGTTCTTC. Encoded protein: CASSTTTWDEQFF.